Sequencing of this T cell receptor (beta chain) was carried out in a study of blood T cell repertoires in COVID-19 (dated by TCRdb to the early 2020s). At the level of the whole study: Collaborator samples came from the United States, Italy and Spain and covered acute and convalescent phases of COVID-19. Subjects who had been exposed to COVID-19, were actively infected with it, or had recovered from it provided the deeply sampled blood TCRbeta repertoires that made up the dataset. Samples were obtained from the ongoing ImmuneRACE study (first 160 participants) and from 1,000 to 1,500 subjects provided by 6 global collaborators. Where available, HLA class I and class II types were obtained from metadata supplied by the sample provider rather than from assay-based typing. The prospective study material was composed of cDNA or gDNA derived from T cells, B-cell-depleted T cells, or PBMCs. A de-identified subject ID, COVID-19 status, age in years and sex were almost always included in the sample metadata. A freely available public database, intended as a resource for researchers studying the immune response to SARS-CoV-2, is where the repertoires were released.

Remarks on this clone: Its antigen is still unknown. Nothing much larger sits one base from this clone, and base qualities are not available.

The collaborating institutions used their own protocols to collect whole blood in K2EDTA tubes. Collaborator samples were shipped for TCRbeta analysis as frozen whole blood, isolated PBMCs, or DNA extracted from either sample type. The CDR3 contains 17 residues, cysteine and phenylalanine counted. Left in the record is the CDR3 DNA by itself, 51 bases read in frame from the first base. Germline trimming amounts to 4 bases on V and 3 bases on J, with 9 as the count of junction bases outside the gene matches. As encoded in the germline V gene, CDR1 is KGHSH while CDR2 is LQKENI. TCRbeta CDR3 regions were amplified from genomic DNA by means of the immunoSEQ Assay, a bias-controlled multiplex PCR. The authors' pipeline ran thus. Nucleated cell counts per sample were estimated from amplification of reference gene primers within the assay. To quantify the absolute abundance of each unique TCRbeta CDR3 rearrangement, sequence reads were collapsed and filtered. Productive Simpson clonality was computed per sample as the square root of Simpson's diversity index over productive rearrangements. As stored in TCRdb, this immuneACCESS dataset retains in-frame rearrangements with V and J assigned. A fraction of the clones does not appear; measured against another copy, unresolved V genes explain less than half of the discrepancy, and the remainder lacks a known reason. For V, J and clone size, that table is used; D and trimming come from the DNA. The sample records 130,000 to 150,000 clones, approximately 80% of which are singletons. The ten largest account for around 9.6% of the sample.

What the study reported, not specific to this receptor: The amount of clinical and demographic metadata varied by source and participant and was provided uncurated.

The sample comprised peripheral blood. The sequence derives from a man aged 60-69 years with active or convalescent COVID-19. The chain joins TRBV18 to TRBJ1-4, with 9 middle bases fitting TRBD1. The DNA sequence follows: TGTGCCAGCTCACAACAACAGGGGGCGTTATCTAATGAAAAACTGTTTTTT. This sequence encodes CASSQQQGALSNEKLFF.